These T cell receptor beta chains were read from a single sample in a study of type 1 regulatory T cells. TCRdb fed the reads into MiXCR, producing one record per CDR3 protein. This sample carries around 19,000 distinct CDR3 sequences, around 9.6% of them seen once, and the ten largest clones take about 2.7%. Sequencing was performed on CD4+ T cells, either the whole sample or a sorted fraction (not recorded which). Receptors originate from a human donor in good health. CDR3s include the opening cysteine and the closing phenylalanine or tryptophan. The D gene is left open where the match is weak. Some rows have no size entry. The others give once, few or many, or a class for an expanded clone.

d_gene	abundance	v_gene	j_gene	CDR3nt	CDR3aa
NA	many	TRBV7-2	TRBJ1-5	TGTGCCAGCAGCTTAGACAGGGTAGGCCAGCCCCAGCATTTT	CASSLDRVGQPQHF
NA	many	TRBV7-2	TRBJ1-1	TGTGCCAGCAGCTCGATCCCGGGACGTCGGGCTTTCTTT	CASSSIPGRRAFF
NA	many	TRBV28	TRBJ1-2	TGTGCCAGCAGTTTGAGAGGACCCAATGGCTACACCTTC	CASSLRGPNGYTF
TRBD1	NA	TRBV7-3	TRBJ2-1	TGTGCCAGCGGCTCCACATCCGGGACAGGGATGTTCTTC	CASGSTSGTGMFF
NA	NA	TRBV7-2	TRBJ2-2	TGTGCCAGCAGCAGGGCGAGGATTAACACCGGGGAGCTGTTTTTT	CASSRARINTGELFF
NA	many	TRBV5-5	TRBJ2-5	TGTGCCAGCAGCTTGTTGGGACTCAAACAAGAGACCCAGTACTTC	CASSLLGLKQETQYF
NA	few	TRBV7-2	TRBJ2-3	TGTGCCAGCAGCTTATCCTTCAGGGTAATCACAGATACGCAGTATTTT	CASSLSFRVITDTQYF
NA	many	TRBV7-9	TRBJ2-2	TGTGCCAGCAGCTCACAAAGCGGTTCGAACACCGGGGAGCTGTTTTTT	CASSSQSGSNTGELFF
TRBD2	many	TRBV12-3/TRBV12-4	TRBJ2-3	TGTGCCATCCCAGCGGGAGCGGGAGCGGCAGATACGCAGTATTTT	CAIPAGAGAADTQYF
TRBD2	NA	TRBV5-1	TRBJ2-1	TGCGCCAGCAGCTTAGTTGTTAGCGGGAGAAGTAATGAGCAGTTCTTC	CASSLVVSGRSNEQFF
NA	NA	TRBV5-1	TRBJ2-3	TGCGCCAGCAGTTTGAGCTCAGATACGCAGTATTTT	CASSLSSDTQYF
NA	many	TRBV5-1	TRBJ2-1	TGCGCCAGCAGCAACCCTAGCAATGAGCAGTTCTTC	CASSNPSNEQFF
NA	medium-sized	TRBV28	TRBJ2-5	TGTGCCAGCAGTTTCCCCCTCCATTACGGGGAGACCCAGTACTTC	CASSFPLHYGETQYF
NA	NA	TRBV5-6	TRBJ2-2	TGTGCCAGCAGCTTGGTCTGGCAGAAGACCGGGGAGCTGTTTTTT	CASSLVWQKTGELFF
TRBD2	many	TRBV11-3	TRBJ2-3	TGTGCCAGCAGCTCCTGGACTAGCGGGAGGGAGGCAGATACGCAGTATTTT	CASSSWTSGREADTQYF
NA	few	TRBV20-1	TRBJ2-1	TGCAGTGCGCCTAAAGTCGGCCAATACAATGAGCAGTTCTTC	CSAPKVGQYNEQFF
NA	many	TRBV5-6	TRBJ2-3	TGTGCCAGCAGCTTCTCTCTTAGCGATACGCAGTATTTT	CASSFSLSDTQYF
NA	many	TRBV7-9	TRBJ2-3	TGTGCCAGCAGCCGAGGGTCGGCAGATACGCAGTATTTT	CASSRGSADTQYF
NA	medium-sized	TRBV7-9	TRBJ2-7	TGTGCCAGCAGCTTAGTGGCCGGGGACGAGCAGTACTTC	CASSLVAGDEQYF
NA	NA	TRBV5-4	TRBJ2-3	TGTGCCAGCAGCCGCGTCTTCTCGGATACGCAGTATTTT	CASSRVFSDTQYF
NA	many	TRBV29-1	TRBJ1-5	TGCAGCGTTGAAGTAGGGGCCGGGCAGCCCCAGCATTTT	CSVEVGAGQPQHF
NA	many	TRBV29-1	TRBJ2-7	TGCAGCGTTGGCGTCAGGGCCCTATCCTACGAGCAGTACTTC	CSVGVRALSYEQYF
TRBD2	many	TRBV29-1	TRBJ2-7	TGCAGCGCCGCCGGACTAGCGGGAGCCTACGAGCAGTACTTC	CSAAGLAGAYEQYF
TRBD2	NA	TRBV20-1	TRBJ2-7	TGCAGTGCTAGACTAACTAGCGGGAGTTCCTACGAGCAGTACTTC	CSARLTSGSSYEQYF
NA	few	TRBV6-2/TRBV6-3	TRBJ2-1	TGTGCCAGCCGCTCGGGGCCAAGCTCCTACAATGAGCAGTTCTTC	CASRSGPSSYNEQFF
NA	medium-sized	TRBV29-1	TRBJ2-1	TGCAGCGTGAGGGACGGGAGATACAATGAGCAGTTCTTC	CSVRDGRYNEQFF
NA	many	TRBV7-6	TRBJ1-1	TGTGCCAGCAGCTTAGGAGGGGCCGGCACTGAAGCTTTCTTT	CASSLGGAGTEAFF
NA	many	TRBV7-9	TRBJ2-5	TGTGCCAGCAGCTTAGGAGCTAGCTTAAGAGAGACCCAGTACTTC	CASSLGASLRETQYF